This T cell receptor beta chain was recovered during a study of cytomegalovirus exposure and HLA in healthy donors. On the study more broadly: Membership in the Caucasian-associated ancestry cluster was found for around 81% of nearly 400 genotyped donors. Notes on the study in general: Rates of TCR association differed by HLA locus in a later analysis, with DRB1 highest and HLA-C lowest.

The CDR3 sequence is 11 residues long. CDR1 is SGHTA and CDR2 is FQGNSA in the germline V gene. Trimming cost V 6 bases and J 5 bases, with 8 bases left between them. This PCR relied on a set of 60 Vbeta primers and 13 Jbeta primers. Profiled with immunoSEQ multiplex PCR; TCRdb holds only in-frame clones, not every one. Of about 130,000 clones listed, roughly 81% are singletons. For this clone: Its antigen is not identified.

The V and J genes are TRBV7-2 and TRBJ2-7; no firm D call. The TCR was taken from a woman in her twenties or thirties in good health and CMV-seronegative. What was sequenced was PBMCs. The CDR3 nucleotides read TGTGCCAGCAGTTCCTTTAACGAGCAGTACTTC. This codes for CASSSFNEQYF.